A single sample is the source of the 13 T cell receptor beta chains below, sequenced in a study of T cells in Graves' hyperthyroidism and ophthalmopathy. The CDR3 regions of TCR beta were amplified from RNA transcripts. First-round RT-PCR targeting the TCR CDR3 was performed with the HTBI primer set. TCRdb analysed the multiplex PCR reads with MiXCR anew, one entry per CDR3 protein. The table records 550,000 to 850,000 distinct CDR3 sequences, around 20% of them present only once. Sequences were obtained from blood. The receptors come from a woman between 45 and 60 years old with Graves' hyperthyroidism that later progressed to Graves' ophthalmopathy.

A few counts support this clonotype. This sequence joins TRBV7-9 and TRBJ1-5; D remains unclear. CDR1 is SEHNR, CDR2 FQNEAQ, per germline (reference sequence). Between the trimmed V and J ends, which lost 1 base and 8 bases, there was a span of 15 bases. The CDR3 is made up of 15 amino acids. The CDR3 nucleotides read TGTGCCAGCAGCTTAGGGGGTCAAGGGATCGAGCCCCAGCATTTT. Its protein product is CASSLGGQGIEPQHF.

This clonotype was observed a few times. The chain joins TRBV5-1 to TRBJ1-6, with a weak D call TRBD1 (5 bases). V shed 3 bases and J shed 6 bases, with 13 bases lying between them. Per germline, CDR1 SGHRS and CDR2 YFSETQ. There are 15 residues in the CDR3. The CDR3 region has the DNA TGCGCCAGCAGCTGGGATGGGGCGGGTAATTCACCCCTCCACTTT. This codes for CASSWDGAGNSPLHF.

About this clonotype: Given a much more abundant clone one base away, this may be a read error. The chain carries TRBV30 and TRBJ2-1; D is perhaps TRBD1 (5 bases). Trimming shortened V by 0 bases and J by 4 bases, and 13 bases separated the two germline ends. The V gene's germline CDR1 is GTSNPN and CDR2 SVGIG (reference sequence). The CDR3 covers 15 residues. The CDR3 DNA reads TGTGCCTGGAGTGTACCGCAGGGCCTATACAATGAGCAGTTCTTC. This encodes CAWSVPQGLYNEQFF.

This clonotype was recorded a few times. This sequence joins TRBV6-5 and TRBJ1-3; unclear D gene. Germline V gene data show CDR1 as MNHEY and CDR2 as SVGAGI. The CDR3 totals 13 residues. The ends were cut back, 2 bases at V and 4 bases at J, with 6 bases in the middle. Here the CDR3 DNA reads TGTGCCAGCAGTTACGACGGAGGAAACACCATATATTTT. It encodes CASSYDGGNTIYF.

On this clonotype itself: Just one base apart from a much larger clone, this may be a read error. CDR3 bases: TGTGCCAGCAGACGGGGGGAGAACACTGAAGCTTCCTTT. This codes for CASRRGENTEASF. The chain couples TRBV7-9 to TRBJ1-1; a possible D gene is TRBD1 (5 bases). The CDR3 length is 13 residues. Germline V lookup: CDR1 SEHNR, CDR2 FQNEAQ (reference sequence).

V usage is TRBV19 and J usage is TRBJ1-5; the D gene is possibly TRBD1 (5 bases). In germline, CDR1 is LNHDA, CDR2 SQIVND (reference sequence). The CDR3 spans 13 residues. Trimming took 8 bases from V and 6 from J, leaving 14 bases between them. CDR3 amino acids: CASGAQATQPQHF. CDR3 nucleotides: TGTGCCAGTGGGGCACAGGCAACTCAGCCCCAGCATTTT.

On this clonotype: This clone may be a read error of a much larger clone one base away. The genes are TRBV27 and TRBJ1-1, with 8 nucleotides matching TRBD1. This CDR3 region has 14 residues. Germline assignment: CDR1 MNHEY and CDR2 SMNVEV (reference sequence). In DNA form, the CDR3 reads TGTGCCAGCAGTACACAGGGGGTGGGGACTGAAGCTTCCTTT. Translating it yields CASSTQGVGTEASF.

This clonotype occurred many times. The V gene is TRBV20-1, the J gene TRBJ2-7; D is unresolved. The CDR3 runs 11 residues. Germline V gene data show CDR1 as DFQATT and CDR2 as SNEGSKA (reference sequence). The V and J ends lost 5 bases and 2 bases respectively, with 7 bases between them. Here the CDR3 DNA reads TGCAGTGCTCTCACAACCTACGAGCAGTACTTC. Translated: CSALTTYEQYF.

This clonotype was detected many times. The CDR3 loop reads CASSLDRGGSDEQFF. In DNA form, the CDR3 reads TGTGCCAGCAGCTTAGATCGGGGAGGAAGCGATGAGCAGTTCTTC. The chain carries TRBV11-2 and TRBJ2-1, with TRBD2 as a possible D gene (6 bases). Germline assignment: CDR1 SGHAT and CDR2 FQNNGV. Trimming removed 0 bases from V and 8 bases from J, with 14 bases in between. The CDR3 totals 15 residues.

At least ten counts were recorded for this clonotype. This chain connects TRBV3-1 to TRBJ1-1, with D uncertain. The germline CDR1 and CDR2 sequences are LGHDT and YNNKEL (reference sequence). V was shortened by 0 bases and J by 3 bases, with 11 bases between the two germline ends. This CDR3 has 15 residues. Written as DNA, the CDR3 is TGTGCCAGCAGCCAAGATGGGTTGACCCACACTGAAGCTTTCTTT. Protein sequence: CASSQDGLTHTEAFF.

This clonotype was found a few times. A junction end diverges from the germline sequence, so it may reflect a read error. The chain uses TRBV7-7 and TRBJ2-1; no definite D call. CDR1 and CDR2 from the germline V gene are SSHAT and FNYEAQ (reference sequence). The CDR3 runs 15 residues. The CDR3 sequence: CASSPRSSSYNEQFF. The CDR3 DNA reads as TGTGCTAGCAGCCCCAGGTCGAGCTCCTACAATGAGCAGTTCTTC.

A few counts support this clonotype. The chain links TRBV7-2 to TRBJ2-3; perhaps TRBD2 as D (5 bases). The V end lost 7 bases, the J end lost 6 bases, and 17 bases lay between the germline ends. Germline-derived CDR1 and CDR2 are SGHTA and FQGNSA. The CDR3 has 14 residues. CDR3 DNA: TGTGCCAGCACCTCCCCGGGGAAGAGGGATACGCAGTATTTT. Translating gives CASTSPGKRDTQYF.

CDR3: CASSEWTSGNTIYF. Written as DNA, the CDR3 is TGTGCCAGCAGTGAGTGGACCTCTGGAAACACCATATATTTT. The genes are TRBV2 and TRBJ1-3; D is ambiguous. The germline V gene has CDR1 SNHLY and CDR2 FYNNEI. The CDR3 runs 14 residues. Trimming left V 3 bases short and J 0 bases short, with 6 bases between.